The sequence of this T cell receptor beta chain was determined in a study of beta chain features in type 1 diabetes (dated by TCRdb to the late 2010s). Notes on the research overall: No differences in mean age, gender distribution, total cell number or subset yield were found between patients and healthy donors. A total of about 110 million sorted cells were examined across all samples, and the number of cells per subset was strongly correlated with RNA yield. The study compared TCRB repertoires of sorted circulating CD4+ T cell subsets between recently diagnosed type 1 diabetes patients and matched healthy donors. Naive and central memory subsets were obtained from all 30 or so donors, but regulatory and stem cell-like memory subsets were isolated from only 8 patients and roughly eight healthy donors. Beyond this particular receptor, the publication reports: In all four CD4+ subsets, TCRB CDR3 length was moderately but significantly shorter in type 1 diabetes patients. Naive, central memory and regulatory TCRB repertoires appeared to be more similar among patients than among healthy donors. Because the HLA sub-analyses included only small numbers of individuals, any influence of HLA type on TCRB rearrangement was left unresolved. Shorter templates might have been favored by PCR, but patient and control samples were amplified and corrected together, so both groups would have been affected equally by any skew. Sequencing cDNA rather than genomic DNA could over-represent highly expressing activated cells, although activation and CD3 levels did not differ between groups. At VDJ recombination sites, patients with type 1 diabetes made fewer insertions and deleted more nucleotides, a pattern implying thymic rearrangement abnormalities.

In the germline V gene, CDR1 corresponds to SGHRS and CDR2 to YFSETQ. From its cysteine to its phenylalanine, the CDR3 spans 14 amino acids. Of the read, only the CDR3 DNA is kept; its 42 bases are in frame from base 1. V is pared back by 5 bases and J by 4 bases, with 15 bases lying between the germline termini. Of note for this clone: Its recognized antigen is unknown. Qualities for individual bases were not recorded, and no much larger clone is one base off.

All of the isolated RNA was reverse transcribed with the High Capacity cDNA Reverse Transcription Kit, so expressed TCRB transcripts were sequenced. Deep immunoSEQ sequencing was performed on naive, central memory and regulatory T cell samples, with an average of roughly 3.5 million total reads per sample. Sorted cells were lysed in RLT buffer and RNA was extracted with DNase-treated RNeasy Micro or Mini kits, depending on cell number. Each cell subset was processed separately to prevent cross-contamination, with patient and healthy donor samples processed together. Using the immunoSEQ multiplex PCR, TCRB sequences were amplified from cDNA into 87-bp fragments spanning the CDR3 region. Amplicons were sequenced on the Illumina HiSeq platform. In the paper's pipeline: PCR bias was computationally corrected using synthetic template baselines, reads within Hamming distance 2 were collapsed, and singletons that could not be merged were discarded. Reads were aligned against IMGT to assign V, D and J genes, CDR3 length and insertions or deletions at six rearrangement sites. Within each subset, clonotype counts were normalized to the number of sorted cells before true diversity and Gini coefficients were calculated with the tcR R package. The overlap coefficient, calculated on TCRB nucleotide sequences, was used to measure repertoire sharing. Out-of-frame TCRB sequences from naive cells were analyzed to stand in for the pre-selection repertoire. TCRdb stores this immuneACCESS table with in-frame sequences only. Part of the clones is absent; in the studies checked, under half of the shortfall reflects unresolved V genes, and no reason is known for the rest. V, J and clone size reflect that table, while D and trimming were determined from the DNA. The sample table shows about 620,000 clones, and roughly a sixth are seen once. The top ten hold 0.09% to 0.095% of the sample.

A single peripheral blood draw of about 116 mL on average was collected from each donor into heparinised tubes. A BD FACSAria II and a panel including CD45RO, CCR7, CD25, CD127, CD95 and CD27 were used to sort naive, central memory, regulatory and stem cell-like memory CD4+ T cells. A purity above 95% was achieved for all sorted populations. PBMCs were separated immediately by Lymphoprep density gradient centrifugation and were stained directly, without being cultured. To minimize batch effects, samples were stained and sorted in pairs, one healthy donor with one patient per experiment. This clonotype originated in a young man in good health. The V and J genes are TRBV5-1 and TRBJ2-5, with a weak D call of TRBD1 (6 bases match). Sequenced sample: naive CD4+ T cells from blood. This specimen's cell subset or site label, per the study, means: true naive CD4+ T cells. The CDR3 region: CASSVMGAGETQYF. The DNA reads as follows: TGCGCCAGCAGTGTGATGGGGGCAGGAGAGACCCAGTACTTC.